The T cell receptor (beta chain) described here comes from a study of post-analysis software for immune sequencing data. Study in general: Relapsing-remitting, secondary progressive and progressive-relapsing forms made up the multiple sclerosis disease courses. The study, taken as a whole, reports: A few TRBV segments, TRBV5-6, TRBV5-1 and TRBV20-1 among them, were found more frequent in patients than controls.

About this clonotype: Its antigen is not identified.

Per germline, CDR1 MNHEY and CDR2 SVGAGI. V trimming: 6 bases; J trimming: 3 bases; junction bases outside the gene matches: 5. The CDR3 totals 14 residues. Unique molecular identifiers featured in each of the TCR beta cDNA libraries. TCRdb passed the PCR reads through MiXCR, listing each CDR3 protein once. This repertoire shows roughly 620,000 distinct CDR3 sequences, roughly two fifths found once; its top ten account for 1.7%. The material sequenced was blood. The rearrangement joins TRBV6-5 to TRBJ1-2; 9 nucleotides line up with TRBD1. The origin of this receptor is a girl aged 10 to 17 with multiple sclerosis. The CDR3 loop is CASRRGQGYYGYTF. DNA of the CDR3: TGTGCCAGCAGGCGAGGACAGGGGTACTATGGCTACACCTTC.